This TCR beta chain appears in the sequencing data of a study of human T cells and chemical hapten exposure. Study findings and constraints: Expanded TCR counts at PT1 went up together with patch test score, a positive correlation.

This clonotype was recorded once. What it binds is unknown. One entry per CDR3 protein results from TCRdb running MiXCR on the RACE reads. The table has 69,000 or so distinct CDR3 sequences, about a tenth seen once. Per the germline V gene, CDR1 is SQVTM and CDR2 is ANQGSEA. The CDR3 is 13 residues long. Trimming stripped 4 bases from V and 4 bases from J, with 11 bases between. Time point defined: patch test 2, 6 weeks after DPC sensitization. As to treatment: therapeutic diphenylcyclopropenone sensitization with weekly scalp DPC. This chain links TRBV29-1 with TRBJ1-5; no clear D gene. The sample in question was whole blood, obtained in connection with sensitization to the hapten diphenylcyclopropenone (DPC). This sequence was found in a woman in her forties or fifties with alopecia areata. Some clones in this sample may be carry-over from other donors' samples. The CDR3 DNA reads TGCAGCGTTGGCCTCAACGCTAATCAGCCCCAGCATTTT. This translates into CSVGLNANQPQHF.